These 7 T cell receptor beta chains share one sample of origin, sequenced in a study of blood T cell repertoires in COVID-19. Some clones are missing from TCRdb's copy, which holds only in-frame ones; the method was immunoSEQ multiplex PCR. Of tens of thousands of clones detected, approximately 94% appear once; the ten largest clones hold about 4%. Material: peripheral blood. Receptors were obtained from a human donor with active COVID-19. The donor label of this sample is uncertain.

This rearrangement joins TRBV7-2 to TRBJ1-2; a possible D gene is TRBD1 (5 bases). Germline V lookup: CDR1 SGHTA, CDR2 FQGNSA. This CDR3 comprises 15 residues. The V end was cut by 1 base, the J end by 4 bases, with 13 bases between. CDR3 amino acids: CASSLEVAGVYGYTF. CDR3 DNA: TGTGCCAGCAGCTTAGAGGTTGCGGGGGTCTATGGCTACACCTTC.

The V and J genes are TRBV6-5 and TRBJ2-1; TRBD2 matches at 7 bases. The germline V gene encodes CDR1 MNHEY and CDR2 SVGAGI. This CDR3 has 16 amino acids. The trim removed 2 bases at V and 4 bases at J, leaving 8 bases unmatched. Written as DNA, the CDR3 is TGTGCCAGCAGTTACATGAGGCTAGCGGATTACAATGAGCAGTTCTTC. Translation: CASSYMRLADYNEQFF.

Here the CDR3 DNA reads TGTGCCAGCAGCTTAAAGCGGGGCTTCACAGATACGCAGTATTTT. Protein sequence: CASSLKRGFTDTQYF. The chain carries TRBV7-9 and TRBJ2-3, with 7 positions matching TRBD2. This CDR3 has 15 amino acids. V shed 2 bases and J 2 bases; nucleotides not matched to a gene: 4. CDR1 SEHNR and CDR2 FQNEAQ come from the germline V gene (reference sequence).

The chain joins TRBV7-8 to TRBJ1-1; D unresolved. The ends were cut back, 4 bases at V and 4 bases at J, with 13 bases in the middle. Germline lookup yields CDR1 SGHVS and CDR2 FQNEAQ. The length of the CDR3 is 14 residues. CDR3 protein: CASSSTGRTTEAFF. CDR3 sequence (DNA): TGTGCCAGCAGCTCCACCGGGAGGACCACTGAAGCTTTCTTT.

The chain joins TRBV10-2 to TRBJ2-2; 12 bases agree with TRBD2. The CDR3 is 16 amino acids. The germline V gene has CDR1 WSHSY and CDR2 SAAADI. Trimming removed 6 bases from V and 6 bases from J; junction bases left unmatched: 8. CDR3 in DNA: TGCGCCAGCAGATGGACTAGCGGGGAGGGGGCCGGGGAGCTGTTTTTT. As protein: CASRWTSGEGAGELFF.

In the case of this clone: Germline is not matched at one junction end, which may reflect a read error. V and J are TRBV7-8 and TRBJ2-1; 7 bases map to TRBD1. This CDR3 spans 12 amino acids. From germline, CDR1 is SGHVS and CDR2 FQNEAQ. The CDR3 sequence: CASSLVSGTALF. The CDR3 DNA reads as TGTGCCAGCAGCTTAGTATCCGGGACAGCCCTCTTC. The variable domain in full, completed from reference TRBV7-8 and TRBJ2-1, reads GAGVSQSPRYKVAKRGQDVALRCDPISGHVSLFWYQQALGQGPEFLTYFQNEAQLDKSGLPSDRFFAERPEGSVSTLKIQRTQQEDSAVYLCASSLVSGTALFGPGTRLTVL.

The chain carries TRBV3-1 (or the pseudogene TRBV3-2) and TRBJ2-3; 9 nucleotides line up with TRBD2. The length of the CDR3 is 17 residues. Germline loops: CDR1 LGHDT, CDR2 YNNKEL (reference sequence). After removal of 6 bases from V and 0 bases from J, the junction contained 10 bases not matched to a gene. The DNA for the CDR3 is TGTGCCAGCAGAGGGACTAGCAGCGCTTCTAGCACAGATACGCAGTATTTT. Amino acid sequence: CASRGTSSASSTDTQYF.